The present T cell receptor beta chain was sequenced within a study of beta chain features in type 1 diabetes. In the study overall: Researchers looked at 107,917,701 sorted cells across all samples. General study findings and limits: Type 1 diabetes patients had TCRB CDR3s that were shorter (moderately but significantly so) in all four CD4+ subsets. For TCRB rearrangement, an influence of HLA type remained unresolved here.

cDNA synthesis used the whole RNA isolate, giving expressed TCRB sequences. Sequenced naive, central memory and regulatory T cell samples produced an average of approximately 3.8 million reads. Measured with immunoSEQ multiplex PCR; TCRdb has only the in-frame clones, and not every one. The table includes about 620,000 clones, around 15% detected once. V lost 6 bases to trimming and J lost 1 base, with 17 bases between them. The CDR3 runs to 15 residues. CDR1 and CDR2 from the germline V gene are SQVTM and ANQGSEA. As concerns this clone: Its antigen remains unknown.

The V and J genes are TRBV29-1 and TRBJ2-3, with D possibly matching TRBD2 (5 bases). Source material: naive CD4+ T cells from blood. The receptor was derived from a man between 18 and 29 years old in good health. CDR3 sequence (DNA): TGCAGCGTCGAAACTGTGAGGGTCCGCACAGATACGCAGTATTTT. This codes for CSVETVRVRTDTQYF.